This note documents a single T cell receptor beta chain sequence. Its cognate antigen has yet to be identified. No base quality values were provided; no much bigger clone lies one nucleotide off. This record belongs to a study of shared T cell receptors in the human thymus (dated by TCRdb to the early 2020s). Some background on the complete study: The study examined how self-reactive, shared T-cell receptor alpha chains are generated in the human thymus.

Library construction relied on the immunoSEQ multiplex PCR assay. TCRdb's version of the immuneACCESS table is confined to in-frame rearrangements and falls short of the full clone set. An unresolved V gene accounts for under half of the shortfall where checked; the remainder is of unknown origin. For this sample the table gives hundreds of thousands of clones, of which 75% to 80% were detected only once. In total, the top ten clones hold roughly 0.013% of the sample. The sample was also reused in another study, on human thymus T cells. The second investigation adds: Donors were immunologically healthy infants undergoing open corrective cardiac surgery for congenital heart defects in Finland. Thymus tissue was collected as surgical resects that were removed during corrective cardiac surgery. Biased V and J gene segment usage appeared to be present in both thymic and peripheral blood repertoires. Highly overlapping thymic TCR repertoires among unrelated individuals were reported in the related research. TCR alpha and beta repertoires from roughly eight infant thymus samples and a few related peripheral blood samples were characterized in the study. The infant donors were roughly 7 to 244 days old, and the cohort included over five males and a couple of females. After being mechanically released from the tissue, thymocytes were kept at -70 degrees C in pellets of about 9-32 million cells. A QIAsymphony instrument was used to extract genomic DNA from frozen cell pellets. Using the immunoSEQ multiplex PCR assay, the TCRB and TCRAD loci were amplified from a standardized quantity of quality-controlled genomic DNA. The amplicons spanned the V(D)J region and were long enough to cover the CDR3 and allow V and J genes to be identified. The commercial immunoSEQ service was used to sequence amplicons on an Illumina platform. Primer bias and sequencing errors were corrected using previously described methods, and TCRAD and TCRB definitions followed the IMGT database. The repertoires were analysed using immunoSEQ Analyzer 3.0 and VDJTools for basic statistics, V/J segment usage, diversity estimates, rarefaction and pairwise overlap. Chao1, ChaoE, Efron-Thisted, Shannon and inverse Simpson indices were used to estimate diversity, which was also estimated on datasets down-sampled to the smallest sample. Repertoire overlap was determined by strict matching of CDR3 nucleotide sequence, V gene and J gene, and Jaccard-based multidimensional scaling clustering was applied. On average, roughly 890,000 unique TCRB clonotypes were obtained from thymus samples, compared with 75,000 to 90,000 from blood samples.

This sequence originates from a boy less than two years old with a congenital heart defect. Donor details come from another sample of the same person, matched by shared clones. The sequencing input was thymocytes.

Here the CDR3 is given as CAILGQGEQTQYF. The DNA reads TGTGCCATCCTCGGGCAGGGGGAGCAGACCCAGTACTTC. The sequence is built from TRBV10-3 and TRBJ2-5, with TRBD1 matching 7 junction bases. The CDR3 sequence holds 13 residues, the cysteine and phenylalanine included. The kept DNA is CDR3 alone, 39 bases in frame from the first base. CDR1 and CDR2 are drawn from the germline V gene: ENHRY, SYGVKD. At the junction V is shortened by 8 bases and J by 6 bases; bases outside the gene matches: 9.